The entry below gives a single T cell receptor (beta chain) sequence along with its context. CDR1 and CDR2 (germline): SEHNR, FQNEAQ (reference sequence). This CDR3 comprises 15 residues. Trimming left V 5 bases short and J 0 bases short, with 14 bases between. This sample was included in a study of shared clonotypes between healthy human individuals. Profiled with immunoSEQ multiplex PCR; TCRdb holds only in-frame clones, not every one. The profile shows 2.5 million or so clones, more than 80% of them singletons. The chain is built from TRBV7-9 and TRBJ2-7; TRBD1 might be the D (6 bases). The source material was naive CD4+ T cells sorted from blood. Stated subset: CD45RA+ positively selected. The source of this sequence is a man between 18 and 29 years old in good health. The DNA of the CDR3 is TGTGCCAGCAGCCCCCACAGGGACCTCTCCTACGAGCAGTACTTC. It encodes CASSPHRDLSYEQYF.